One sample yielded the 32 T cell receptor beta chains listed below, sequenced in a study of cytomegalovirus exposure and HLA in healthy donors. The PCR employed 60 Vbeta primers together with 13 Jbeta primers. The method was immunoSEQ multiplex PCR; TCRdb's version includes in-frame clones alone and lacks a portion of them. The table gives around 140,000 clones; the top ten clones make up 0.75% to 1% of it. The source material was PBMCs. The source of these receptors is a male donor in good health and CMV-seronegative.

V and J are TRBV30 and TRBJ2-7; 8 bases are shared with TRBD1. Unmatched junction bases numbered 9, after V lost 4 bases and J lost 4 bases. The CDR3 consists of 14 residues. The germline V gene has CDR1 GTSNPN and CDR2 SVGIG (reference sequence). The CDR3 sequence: CAWNTGTGVYEQYF. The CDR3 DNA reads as TGTGCCTGGAATACCGGGACAGGCGTTTACGAGCAGTACTTC.

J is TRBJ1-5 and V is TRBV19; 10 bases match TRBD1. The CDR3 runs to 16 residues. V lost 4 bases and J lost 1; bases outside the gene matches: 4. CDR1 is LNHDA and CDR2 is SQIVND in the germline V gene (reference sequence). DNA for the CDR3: TGTGCCAGTAGTACCGTGGACAGGGGGAGCAATCAGCCCCAGCATTTT. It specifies CASSTVDRGSNQPQHF.

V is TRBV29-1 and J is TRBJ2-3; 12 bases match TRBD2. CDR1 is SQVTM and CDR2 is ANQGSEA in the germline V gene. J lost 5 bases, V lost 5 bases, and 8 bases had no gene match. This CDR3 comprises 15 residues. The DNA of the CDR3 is TGCAGCGTTCCCCGACTAGCGGGGGAGGTAGATACGCAGTATTTT. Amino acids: CSVPRLAGEVDTQYF.

CDR3 nucleotides: TGTGCCAGCAGTTCCCAAGAGGTTCGACGGCCGACCGGAGAGACCCAGTACTTC. Its translation is CASSSQEVRRPTGETQYF. The V gene is TRBV28, the J gene TRBJ2-5; D unresolved. The germline V gene has CDR1 MDHEN and CDR2 SYDVKM. The CDR3 covers 18 residues. Trimming removed 4 bases at V and 4 bases at J, with 25 bases between.

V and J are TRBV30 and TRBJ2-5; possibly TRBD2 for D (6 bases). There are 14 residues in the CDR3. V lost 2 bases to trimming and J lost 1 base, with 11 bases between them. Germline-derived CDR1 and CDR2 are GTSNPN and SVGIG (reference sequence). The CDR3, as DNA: TGTGCCTGGAGTCGTAGGGGACTCCAAGAGACCCAGTACTTC. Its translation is CAWSRRGLQETQYF.

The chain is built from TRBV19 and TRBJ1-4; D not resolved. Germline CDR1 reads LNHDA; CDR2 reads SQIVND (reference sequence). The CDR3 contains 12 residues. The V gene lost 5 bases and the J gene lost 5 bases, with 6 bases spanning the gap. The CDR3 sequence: CASSPGNEKLFF. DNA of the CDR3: TGTGCCAGTAGTCCGGGAAATGAAAAACTGTTTTTT.

CDR3 loop: CASSLPGTLPGTEAFF. The CDR3 region has the DNA TGTGCCAGCAGCTTGCCCGGGACTCTCCCCGGGACTGAAGCTTTCTTT. This rearrangement joins TRBV11-2 to TRBJ1-1; D is perhaps TRBD1 (5 bases). CDR1 and CDR2 from the germline V gene are SGHAT and FQNNGV. Trimming pared 3 bases from V and 5 bases from J, leaving 19 bases between. The CDR3 extends over 16 amino acids.

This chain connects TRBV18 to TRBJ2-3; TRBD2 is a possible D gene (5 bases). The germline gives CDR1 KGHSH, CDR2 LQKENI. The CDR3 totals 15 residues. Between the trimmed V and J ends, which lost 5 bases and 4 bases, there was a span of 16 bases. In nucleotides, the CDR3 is TGTGCCAGCTCAGCTCTCCCGGCGGGTCCAGATACGCAGTATTTT. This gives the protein CASSALPAGPDTQYF.

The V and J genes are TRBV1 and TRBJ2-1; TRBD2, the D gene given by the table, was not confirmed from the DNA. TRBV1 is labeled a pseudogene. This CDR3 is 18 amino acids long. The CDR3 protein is CTSSQVSNLAGSYNEQFF. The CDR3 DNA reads TGCACCAGCAGCCAAGTCTCGAACTTAGCGGGATCTTACAATGAGCAGTTCTTC.

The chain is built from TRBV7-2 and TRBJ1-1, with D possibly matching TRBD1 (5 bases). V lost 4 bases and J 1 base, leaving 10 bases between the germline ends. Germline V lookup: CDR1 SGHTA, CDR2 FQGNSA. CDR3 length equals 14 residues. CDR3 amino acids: CASSSRQRNTEAFF. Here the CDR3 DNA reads TGTGCCAGCAGCTCCCGACAGAGGAACACTGAAGCTTTCTTT.

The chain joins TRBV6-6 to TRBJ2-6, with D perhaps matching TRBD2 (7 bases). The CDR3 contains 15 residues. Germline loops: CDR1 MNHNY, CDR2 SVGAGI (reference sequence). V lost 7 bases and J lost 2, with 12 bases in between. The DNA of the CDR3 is TGTGCCAGCAACCCGCGGGGGCCTGGGGCCAACGTCCTGACTTTC. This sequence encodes CASNPRGPGANVLTF.

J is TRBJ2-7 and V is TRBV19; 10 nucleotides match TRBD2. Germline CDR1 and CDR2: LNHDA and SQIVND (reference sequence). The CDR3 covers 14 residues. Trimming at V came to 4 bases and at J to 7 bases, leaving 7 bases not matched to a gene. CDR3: CASSTSGRAPEQYF. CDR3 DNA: TGTGCCAGTAGTACCAGCGGGAGGGCCCCGGAGCAGTACTTC.

The CDR3 DNA follows: TGCGCCAGCAGCTTGGAGGGACAGACGAACACCGGGGAGCTGTTTTTT. Translated: CASSLEGQTNTGELFF. This sequence joins TRBV5-1 and TRBJ2-2, with 7 nucleotides matching TRBD1. The germline V gene encodes CDR1 SGHRS and CDR2 YFSETQ. This CDR3 is 16 amino acids long. With 0 bases clipped from V and 0 bases from J, the junction kept 2 bases outside the gene matches.

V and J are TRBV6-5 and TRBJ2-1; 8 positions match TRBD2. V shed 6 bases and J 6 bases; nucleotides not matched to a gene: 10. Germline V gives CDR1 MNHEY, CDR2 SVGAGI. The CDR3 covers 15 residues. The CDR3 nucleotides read TGTGCCAGCAGCATTAATCCAACTAGCGGCAATGAGCAGTTCTTC. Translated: CASSINPTSGNEQFF.

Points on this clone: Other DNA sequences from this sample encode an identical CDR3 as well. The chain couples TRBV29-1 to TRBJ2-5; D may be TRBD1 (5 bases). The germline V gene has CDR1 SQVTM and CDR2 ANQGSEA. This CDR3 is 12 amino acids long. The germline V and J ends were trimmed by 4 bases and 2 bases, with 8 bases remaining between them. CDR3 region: CSVGTGQETQYF. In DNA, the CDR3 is TGCAGCGTTGGTACAGGACAAGAGACCCAGTACTTC.

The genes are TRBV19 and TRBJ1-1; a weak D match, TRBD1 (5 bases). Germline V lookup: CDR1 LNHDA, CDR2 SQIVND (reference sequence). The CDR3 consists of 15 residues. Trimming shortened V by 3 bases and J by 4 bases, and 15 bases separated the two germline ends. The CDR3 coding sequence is TGTGCCAGTAGTATTCAAGCGGGGGTGGGCACTGAAGCTTTCTTT. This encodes CASSIQAGVGTEAFF.

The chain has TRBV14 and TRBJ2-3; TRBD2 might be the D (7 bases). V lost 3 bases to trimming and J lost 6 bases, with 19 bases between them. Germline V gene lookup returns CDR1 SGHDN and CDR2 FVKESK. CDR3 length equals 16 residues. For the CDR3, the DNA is TGTGCCAGCAGCCACGGGTTGGCGGGGGCCCCCGATACGCAGTATTTT. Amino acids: CASSHGLAGAPDTQYF.

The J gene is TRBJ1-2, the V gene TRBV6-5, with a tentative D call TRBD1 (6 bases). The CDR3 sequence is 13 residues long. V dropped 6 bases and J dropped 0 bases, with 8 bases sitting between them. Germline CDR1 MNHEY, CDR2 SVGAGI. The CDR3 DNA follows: TGTGCCAGCAGAAGGACAGCTAACTATGGCTACACCTTC. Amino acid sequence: CASRRTANYGYTF.

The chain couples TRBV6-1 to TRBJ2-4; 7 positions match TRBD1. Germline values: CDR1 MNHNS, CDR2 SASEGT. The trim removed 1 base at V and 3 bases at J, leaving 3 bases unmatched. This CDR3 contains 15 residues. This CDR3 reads CASSEGGTVKNIQYF. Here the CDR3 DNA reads TGTGCCAGCAGTGAAGGTGGGACAGTCAAAAACATTCAGTACTTC.

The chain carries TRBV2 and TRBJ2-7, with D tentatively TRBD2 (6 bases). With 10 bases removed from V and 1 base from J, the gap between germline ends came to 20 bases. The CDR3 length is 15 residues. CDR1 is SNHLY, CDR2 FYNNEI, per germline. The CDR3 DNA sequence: TGTGCCACCACATCGGGGGTCGGAGTTTCCTACGAGCAGTACTTC. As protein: CATTSGVGVSYEQYF. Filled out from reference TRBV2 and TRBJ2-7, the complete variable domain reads EPEVTQTPSHQVTQMGQEVILRCVPISNHLYFYWYRQILGQKVEFLVSFYNNEISEKSEIFDDQFSVERPDGSNFTLKIRSTKLEDSAMYFCATTSGVGVSYEQYFGPGTRLTVT.

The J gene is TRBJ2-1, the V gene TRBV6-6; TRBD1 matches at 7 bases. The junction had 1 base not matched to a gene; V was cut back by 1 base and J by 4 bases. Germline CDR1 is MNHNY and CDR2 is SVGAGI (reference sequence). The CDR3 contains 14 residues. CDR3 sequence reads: CASSYLGQYNEQFF. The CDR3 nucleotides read TGTGCCAGCAGTTACTTGGGACAGTACAATGAGCAGTTCTTC.

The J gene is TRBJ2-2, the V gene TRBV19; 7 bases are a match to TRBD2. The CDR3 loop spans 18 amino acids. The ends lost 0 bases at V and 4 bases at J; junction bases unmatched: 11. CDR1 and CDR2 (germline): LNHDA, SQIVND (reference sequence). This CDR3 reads CASSIDQGWGGSTGELFF. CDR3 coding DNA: TGTGCCAGTAGTATAGACCAAGGCTGGGGGGGTAGCACCGGGGAGCTGTTTTTT.

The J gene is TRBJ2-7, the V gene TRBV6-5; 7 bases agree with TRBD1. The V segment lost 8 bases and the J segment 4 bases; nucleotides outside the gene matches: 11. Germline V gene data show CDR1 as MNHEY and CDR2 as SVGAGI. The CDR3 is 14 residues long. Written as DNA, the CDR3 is TGTGCCAGCGCGCGTGAGGGGGCGGTATACGAGCAGTACTTC. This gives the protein CASAREGAVYEQYF.

In DNA, the CDR3 is TGTGCCAGTAATCAGGCCGGGACATTAAACACTGAAGCTTTCTTT. It specifies CASNQAGTLNTEAFF. V is TRBV19 and J is TRBJ1-1, with D tentatively TRBD1 (6 bases). This CDR3 contains 15 residues. CDR1 and CDR2 from the germline V gene are LNHDA and SQIVND (reference sequence). Trimming stripped 7 bases from V and 2 bases from J, with 17 bases between. The variable domain in full, completed from reference TRBV19 and TRBJ1-1, reads DGGITQSPKYLFRKEGQNVTLSCEQNLNHDAMYWYRQDPGQGLRLIYYSQIVNDFQKGDIAEGYSVSREKKESFPLTVTSAQKNPTAFYLCASNQAGTLNTEAFFGQGTRLTVV.

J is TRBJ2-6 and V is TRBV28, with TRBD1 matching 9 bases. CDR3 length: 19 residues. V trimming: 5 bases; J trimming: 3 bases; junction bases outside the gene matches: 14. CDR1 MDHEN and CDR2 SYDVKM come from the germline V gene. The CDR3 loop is CASSPRRDRVAGGANVLTF. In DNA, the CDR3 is TGTGCCAGCAGTCCCCGCCGGGACAGGGTAGCAGGTGGGGCCAACGTCCTGACTTTC.

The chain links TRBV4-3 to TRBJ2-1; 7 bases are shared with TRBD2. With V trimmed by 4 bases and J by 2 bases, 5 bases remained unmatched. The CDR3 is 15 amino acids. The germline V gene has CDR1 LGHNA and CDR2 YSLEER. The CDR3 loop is CASSRGSGAYNEQFF. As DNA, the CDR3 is TGCGCCAGCAGCCGGGGAAGCGGGGCCTACAATGAGCAGTTCTTC.

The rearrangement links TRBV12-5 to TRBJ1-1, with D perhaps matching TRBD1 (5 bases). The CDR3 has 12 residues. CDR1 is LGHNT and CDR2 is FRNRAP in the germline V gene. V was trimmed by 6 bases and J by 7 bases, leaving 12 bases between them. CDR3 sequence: CASGYGGVEAFF. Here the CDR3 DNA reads TGTGCTAGTGGCTACGGGGGTGTTGAAGCTTTCTTT.

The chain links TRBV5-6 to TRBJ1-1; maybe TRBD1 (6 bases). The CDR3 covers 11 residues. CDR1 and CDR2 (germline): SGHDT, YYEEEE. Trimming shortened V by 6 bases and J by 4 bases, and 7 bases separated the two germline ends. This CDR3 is CASTRGTEAFF. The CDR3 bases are TGTGCCAGCACCAGGGGCACTGAAGCTTTCTTT.

The CDR3 loop reads CASSSGRAHEQFF. The CDR3 nucleotides read TGTGCCAGCAGTAGCGGGAGGGCCCATGAGCAGTTCTTC. J is TRBJ2-1 and V is TRBV2; 10 bases map to TRBD2. Germline V CDR1 and CDR2: SNHLY, FYNNEI. This CDR3 spans 13 amino acids. With 5 bases clipped from V and 8 bases from J, the junction kept 3 bases outside the gene matches.

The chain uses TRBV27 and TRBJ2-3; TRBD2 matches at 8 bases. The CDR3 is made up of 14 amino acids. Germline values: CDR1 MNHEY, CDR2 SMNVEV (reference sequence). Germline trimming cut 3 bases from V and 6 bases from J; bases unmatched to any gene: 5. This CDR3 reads CASSFLAGMDTQYF. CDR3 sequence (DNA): TGTGCCAGCAGTTTCTTAGCGGGGATGGATACGCAGTATTTT.

As DNA, the CDR3 is TGCGCCAGCAGCCCGGAGGGTGACCGCTCGAACACCGGGGAGCTGTTTTTT. Encoded protein: CASSPEGDRSNTGELFF. This chain links TRBV4-3 with TRBJ2-2; a possible D gene is TRBD2 (6 bases). CDR1 LGHNA and CDR2 YSLEER come from the germline V gene. The length of the CDR3 is 17 residues. V dropped 4 bases and J dropped 0 bases, with 15 bases sitting between them.

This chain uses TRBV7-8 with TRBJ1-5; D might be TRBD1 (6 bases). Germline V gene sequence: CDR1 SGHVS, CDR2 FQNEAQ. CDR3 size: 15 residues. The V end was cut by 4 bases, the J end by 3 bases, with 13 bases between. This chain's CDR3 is CASSSLDSLNQPQHF. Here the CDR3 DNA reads TGTGCCAGCAGCTCACTGGACAGCCTCAATCAGCCCCAGCATTTT.